This TCR beta chain derives from a study of cytomegalovirus exposure and HLA in healthy donors. In this sample, this clone turned up a few times. As yet, its antigen is unknown. 13 Jbeta primers and 60 Vbeta primers were used for the PCR. Profiled with immunoSEQ multiplex PCR; TCRdb holds only in-frame clones, not every one. Of 130,000 to 150,000 clones detected, about 80% appear once; the ten largest clones hold around 8.8%. Study-level results: In vitro experiments confirmed that three CMV-associated chains were specific for CMV antigens. As a later analysis revealed, the rate of TCR association differed by HLA locus, with DRB1 most and HLA-C fewest.

The source material was PBMCs. The sequence was obtained from a woman aged 55 to 70 in good health and CMV-seropositive.

The CDR3 spells CASSVGMVSRAGANVLTF. CDR3 nucleotide sequence: TGTGCCAGCAGCGTAGGAATGGTTTCCCGGGCTGGGGCCAACGTCCTGACTTTC. The chain carries TRBV9 and TRBJ2-6; D remains ambiguous. The germline V gene encodes CDR1 SGDLS and CDR2 YYNGEE. This CDR3 is 18 amino acids long. V was shortened by 0 bases and J by 2 bases, with 15 bases between the two germline ends.